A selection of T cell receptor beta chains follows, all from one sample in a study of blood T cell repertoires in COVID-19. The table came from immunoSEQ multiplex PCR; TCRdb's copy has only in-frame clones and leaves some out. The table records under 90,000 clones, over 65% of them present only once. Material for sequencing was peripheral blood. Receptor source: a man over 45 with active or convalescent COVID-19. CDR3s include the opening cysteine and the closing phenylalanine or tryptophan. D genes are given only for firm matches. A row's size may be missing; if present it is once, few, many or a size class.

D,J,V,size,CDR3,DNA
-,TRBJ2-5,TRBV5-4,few,CASSWDFQETQYF,TGTGCCAGCAGCTGGGACTTTCAAGAGACCCAGTACTTC
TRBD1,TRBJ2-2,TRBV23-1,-,CASHTGQRNTGELFF,TGCGCCAGCCATACGGGACAGAGGAACACCGGGGAGCTGTTTTTT
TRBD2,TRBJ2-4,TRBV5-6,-,CASSPPGGLNIQYF,TGTGCCAGCAGCCCCCCCGGGGGGTTAAACATTCAGTACTTC
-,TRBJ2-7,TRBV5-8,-,CASPSIPTKMAPYEQYF,TGTGCCAGCCCCTCGATCCCCACAAAAATGGCCCCCTACGAGCAGTACTTC
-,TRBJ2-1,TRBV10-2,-,CASSELGGFSEQFF,TGCGCCAGCAGTGAGCTCGGCGGTTTCTCTGAGCAGTTCTTC
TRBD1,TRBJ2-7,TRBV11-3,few,CASSLRQGSEQYF,TGTGCCAGCAGCTTAAGACAGGGCTCCGAGCAGTACTTC
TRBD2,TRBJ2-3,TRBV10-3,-,CAISERGDSTDTQYF,TGTGCCATCAGTGAGCGGGGGGACTCCACAGATACGCAGTATTTT
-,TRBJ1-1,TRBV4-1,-,CASSQGSQGGTEAFF,TGCGCCAGCAGCCAAGGCTCTCAGGGTGGTACTGAAGCTTTCTTT
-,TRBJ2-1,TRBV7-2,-,CASSPRMINEQFF,TGTGCCAGCAGCCCCAGGATGATCAATGAGCAGTTCTTC
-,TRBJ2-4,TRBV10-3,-,CAISVGDKNIQYF,TGTGCCATCAGTGTGGGAGACAAAAACATTCAGTACTTC
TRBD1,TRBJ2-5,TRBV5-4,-,CASSLGPGTGEGETQYF,TGTGCCAGCAGCTTGGGGCCCGGGACAGGGGAAGGAGAGACCCAGTACTTC
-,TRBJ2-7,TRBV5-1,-,CASSLRSQLRGEQYF,TGCGCCAGCAGCTTGCGGAGCCAACTACGTGGGGAGCAGTACTTC
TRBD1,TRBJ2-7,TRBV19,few,CASSTRTGGYFEQYF,TGTGCCAGTAGTACCAGGACAGGGGGATATTTCGAGCAGTACTTC